This TCR beta chain stems from a study of cytomegalovirus exposure and HLA in healthy donors. General study points: Confirmation was obtained in vitro that three CMV-associated chains are specific for CMV antigens. Later on, a genetic analysis was performed. It linked a missense variant in DCLRE1C with V- and J-gene trimming of TCR beta.

PCR primers comprised 60 Vbeta and 13 Jbeta primers. Generated by immunoSEQ multiplex PCR, the TCRdb table keeps only in-frame clones and is missing some. The sample has about 160,000 clones, about 85% seen once. With respect to this clone: What it recognizes is unknown.

CDR1 and CDR2 from the germline V gene are SGHRS and YFSETQ. Trimming stripped 0 bases from V and 0 bases from J, with 9 bases between. This CDR3 contains 16 residues. V is TRBV5-1 and J is TRBJ2-2; D gene ambiguous. This TCR was sampled from a woman in her forties or fifties in good health and CMV-seropositive. Sequencing input: PBMCs. For the CDR3, the DNA is TGCGCCAGCAGCTTGGAAGGTAGCTCGAACACCGGGGAGCTGTTTTTT. Translated, it gives CASSLEGSSNTGELFF.